This TCR beta chain was captured by sequencing in a study of cytomegalovirus exposure and HLA in healthy donors. The study's findings and limits: It was likely that a cluster of highly shared sequence variants was a sequencing artifact. A missense variant in DCLRE1C was later tied to TCR beta V- and J-gene trimming. TCR beta sequences reportedly predicted most subjects' HLA-A and HLA-B alleles accurately.

A few counts support this clone. The target antigen is unknown. With 60 Vbeta and 13 Jbeta primers, the PCR was carried out. The method was immunoSEQ multiplex PCR; TCRdb's version includes in-frame clones alone and lacks a portion of them. The data hold 75,000 to 100,000 clones, with over 65% observed a single time. CDR3 length equals 14 residues. V dropped 2 bases and J dropped 13 bases, with 18 bases sitting between them. Germline V gene lookup returns CDR1 MRHNA and CDR2 SNTAGT. This sequence was found in a man aged 40-55 years in good health and CMV-seronegative. Input material: PBMCs. V is TRBV6-4 and J is TRBJ2-1; D not certain. This chain's CDR3 is CASSDLMPTPIQFF. CDR3 sequence (DNA): TGTGCCAGCAGTGACCTGATGCCGACACCGATACAGTTCTTC.